This TCR beta chain was sequenced during a study of T cells in Graves' hyperthyroidism and ophthalmopathy. CDR1 and CDR2 from the germline V gene are SGHTA and FQGNSA. V lost 5 bases, J lost 6 bases, and 7 bases stayed unmatched. CDR3 length: 14 residues. The study's findings and limits: Most expanded thyroid clonotypes above 0.001 recurred in blood.

Any patient presenting with uncontrolled infection, other autoimmune disease, pregnancy or lactation was left out. In making diagnoses, clinical symptoms, serum thyroxine and TRAb, thyroid ultrasound and orbital computed tomography were all used. It was less than 13 ml of fresh peripheral blood that supplied the PBMCs. To note about this clonotype: Its antigen is currently unknown.

What was amplified from RNA transcripts were TCR beta CDR3 regions. HTBI primers were the set used in a first-round RT-PCR of the TCR CDR3. TCRdb recomputed calls from the multiplex PCR reads with MiXCR, one row per CDR3 protein. The sample records approximately 520,000 distinct CDR3 sequences, approximately 25% being singletons. This clonotype originated in a woman under 40 with Graves' ophthalmopathy. The sample comprised blood. V gene TRBV7-2 combines with J gene TRBJ1-2; TRBD1 agrees at 9 bases. CDR3 sequence (DNA): TGTGCCAGCAGCGCGGACAGGGGAAGGGATGGCTACACCTTC. Amino acids: CASSADRGRDGYTF.